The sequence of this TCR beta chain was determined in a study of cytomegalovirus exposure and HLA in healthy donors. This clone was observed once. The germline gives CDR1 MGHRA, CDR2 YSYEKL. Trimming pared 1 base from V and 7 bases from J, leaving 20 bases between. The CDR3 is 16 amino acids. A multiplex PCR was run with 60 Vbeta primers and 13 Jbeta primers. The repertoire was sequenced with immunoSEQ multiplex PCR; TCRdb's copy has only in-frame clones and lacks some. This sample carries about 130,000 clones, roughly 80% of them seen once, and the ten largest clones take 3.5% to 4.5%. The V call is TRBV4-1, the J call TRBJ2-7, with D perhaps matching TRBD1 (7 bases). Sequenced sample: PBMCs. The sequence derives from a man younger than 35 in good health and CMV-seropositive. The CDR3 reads CASSQGGVRGTGEQYF. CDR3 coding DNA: TGCGCCAGCAGCCAAGGGGGGGTCAGGGGGACGGGGGAGCAGTACTTC.